This TCR beta chain is from a study of blood T cell repertoires in COVID-19. Study as a whole: Donors in the United States, Italy and Spain gave samples during acute or convalescent COVID-19. In each case, the material was cDNA or gDNA derived from T cells, B-cell-depleted T cells, or PBMCs.

This clone was recorded once. Authors' methods: By means of reference gene primer amplification, nucleated cell counts were estimated. Produced via immunoSEQ multiplex PCR; TCRdb's table is partial and in-frame only. The V and J calls and clone size were taken over from that table, and D and trimming were inferred from the DNA. The sample holds around 150,000 clones; around 90% are singletons and the top ten take roughly 2.1%. This CDR3 is 16 amino acids long. Germline trimming cut 7 bases from V and 5 bases from J; bases unmatched to any gene: 13. Germline-derived CDR1 and CDR2 are SGHAT and FQNNGV. The sample comprised peripheral blood. The receptor's source is a man aged 18 to 29 with acute or convalescent COVID-19. This chain links TRBV11-2 with TRBJ2-5, with TRBD2 matching over 10 bases. CDR3 sequence: CASTFGERGGRETQYF. The DNA of the CDR3 is TGTGCCAGCACCTTCGGGGAGCGGGGGGGCCGGGAGACCCAGTACTTC.